Below, one TCR beta chain is given with its context. This record comes from a study of blood T cell repertoires in COVID-19. Overall study: T cells, B-cell-depleted T cells, or PBMCs supplied cDNA or gDNA.

CDR3 length equals 17 residues. Germline CDR1 SGHTA, CDR2 FQGNSA. The germline V and J ends were trimmed by 1 base and 7 bases, with 20 bases remaining between them. Assay: immunoSEQ multiplex PCR; the TCRdb copy retains only in-frame clones and omits some. Of approximately 30,000 clones in the sample, around 90% were seen once. V and J are TRBV7-2 and TRBJ2-1, with D possibly being TRBD1 (7 bases). This TCR came from a woman aged 40 to 55 with active or convalescent COVID-19. The specimen was peripheral blood. The CDR3 loop reads CASSLGSGRGARNEQFF. The DNA of the CDR3 is TGTGCCAGCAGCTTAGGGTCGGGCAGGGGGGCTAGGAATGAGCAGTTCTTC.